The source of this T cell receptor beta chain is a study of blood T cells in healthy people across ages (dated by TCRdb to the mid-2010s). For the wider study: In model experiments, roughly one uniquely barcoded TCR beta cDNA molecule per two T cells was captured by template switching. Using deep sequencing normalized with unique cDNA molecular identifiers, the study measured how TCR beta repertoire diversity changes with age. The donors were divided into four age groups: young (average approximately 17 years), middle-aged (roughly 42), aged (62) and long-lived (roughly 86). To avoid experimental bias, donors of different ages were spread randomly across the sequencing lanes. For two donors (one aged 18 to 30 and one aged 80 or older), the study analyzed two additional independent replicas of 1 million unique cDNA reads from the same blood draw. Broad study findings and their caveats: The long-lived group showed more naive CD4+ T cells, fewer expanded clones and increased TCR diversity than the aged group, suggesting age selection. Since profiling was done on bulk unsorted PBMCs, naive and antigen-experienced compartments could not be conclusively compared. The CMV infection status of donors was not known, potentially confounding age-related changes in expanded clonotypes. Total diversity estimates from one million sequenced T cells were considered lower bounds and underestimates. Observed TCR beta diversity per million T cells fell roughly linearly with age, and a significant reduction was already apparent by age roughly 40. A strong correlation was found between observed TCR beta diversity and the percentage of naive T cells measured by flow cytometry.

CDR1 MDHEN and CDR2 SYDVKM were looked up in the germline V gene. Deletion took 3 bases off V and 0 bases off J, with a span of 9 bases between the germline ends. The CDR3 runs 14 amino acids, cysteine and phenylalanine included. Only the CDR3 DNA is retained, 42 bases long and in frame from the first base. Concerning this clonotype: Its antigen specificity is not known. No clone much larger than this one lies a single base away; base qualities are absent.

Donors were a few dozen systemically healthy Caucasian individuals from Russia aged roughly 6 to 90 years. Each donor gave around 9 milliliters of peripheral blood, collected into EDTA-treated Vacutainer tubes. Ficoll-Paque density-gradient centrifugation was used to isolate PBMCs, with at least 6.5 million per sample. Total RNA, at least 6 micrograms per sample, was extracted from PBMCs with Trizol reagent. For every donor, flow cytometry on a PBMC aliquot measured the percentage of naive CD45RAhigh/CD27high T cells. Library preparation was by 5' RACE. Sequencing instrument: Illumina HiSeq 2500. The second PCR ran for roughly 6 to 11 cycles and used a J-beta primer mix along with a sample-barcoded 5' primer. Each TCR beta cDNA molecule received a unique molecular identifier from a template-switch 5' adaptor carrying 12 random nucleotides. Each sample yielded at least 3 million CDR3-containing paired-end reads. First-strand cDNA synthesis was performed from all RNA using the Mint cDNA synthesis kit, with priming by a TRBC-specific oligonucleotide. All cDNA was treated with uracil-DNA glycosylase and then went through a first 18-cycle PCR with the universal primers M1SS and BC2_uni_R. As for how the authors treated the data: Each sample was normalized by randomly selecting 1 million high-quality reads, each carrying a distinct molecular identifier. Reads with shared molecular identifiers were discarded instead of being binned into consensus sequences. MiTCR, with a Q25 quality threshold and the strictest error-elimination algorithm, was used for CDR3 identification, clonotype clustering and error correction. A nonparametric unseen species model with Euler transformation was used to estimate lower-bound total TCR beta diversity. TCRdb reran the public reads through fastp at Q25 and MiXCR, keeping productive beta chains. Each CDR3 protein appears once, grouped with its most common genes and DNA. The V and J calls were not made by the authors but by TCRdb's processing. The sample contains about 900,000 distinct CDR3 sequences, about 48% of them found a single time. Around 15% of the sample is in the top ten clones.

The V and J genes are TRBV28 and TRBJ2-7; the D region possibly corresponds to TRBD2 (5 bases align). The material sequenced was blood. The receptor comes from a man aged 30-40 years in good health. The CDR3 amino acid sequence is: CASSFASPSYEQYF. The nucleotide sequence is TGTGCCAGCAGTTTCGCTAGCCCCTCCTACGAGCAGTACTTC.